This T cell receptor (beta chain) was found in a study of control samples from healthy donors and cancer patients. Using immunoSEQ multiplex PCR, the repertoire was profiled, and TCRdb retains in-frame clones only, with some absent. In the table there are more than 150,000 clones, nearly 95% of which are singletons. The specimen was blood. The sequence derives from a man between 50 and 59 years old in good health.

CDR3 coding DNA: TGTGCCAGCAGTTATGTGAACACTGAAGCTTTCTTT. As protein: CASSYVNTEAFF. The V call is TRBV12-3 or TRBV12-4, the J call TRBJ1-1; D ambiguous. The CDR3 consists of 12 residues. V lost 4 bases, J lost 0 bases, and 3 bases lay in between.